The 26 T cell receptor beta chains reported below all come from one sample, sequenced in a study of blood T cell repertoires in COVID-19. Produced via immunoSEQ multiplex PCR; TCRdb's table is partial and in-frame only. Of about 220,000 clones listed, over 65% are singletons. Sequencing was done on a sample of PBMCs or T cells enriched from blood (not recorded which). The receptors originated from a woman in her fifties or sixties who had recovered from COVID-19.

The chain carries TRBV7-3 and TRBJ2-2; a weak D match, TRBD2 (6 bases). V was clipped by 1 base and J by 3 bases, with 9 bases between them. Germline CDR1 and CDR2: SGHTA and FQGTGA. CDR3 length: 15 residues. CDR3 amino acids: CASSLSGAYTGELFF. The CDR3 DNA reads as TGTGCCAGCAGCTTAAGCGGGGCTTACACCGGGGAGCTGTTTTTT.

CDR3 in amino acids: CASSPPVRGSGSYNSPLHF. CDR3 DNA: TGTGCCAGCAGCCCCCCCGTTAGGGGGTCGGGCTCCTATAATTCACCCCTCCACTTT. The V call is TRBV11-2, the J call TRBJ1-6, with D perhaps matching TRBD1 (6 bases). The CDR3 has 19 amino acids. The V gene lost 5 bases and the J gene lost 0 bases, with 20 bases spanning the gap. Germline V gene sequence: CDR1 SGHAT, CDR2 FQNNGV.

Notes on this clone: Other DNA sequences in the sample encode the same CDR3. V and J are TRBV7-2 and TRBJ1-1; no clear D. The CDR3 runs to 13 residues. V was clipped by 1 base and J by 1 base, with 4 bases between them. Germline CDR1 SGHTA, CDR2 FQGNSA. DNA of the CDR3: TGTGCCAGCAGCTTAGATAGGAACACTGAAGCTTTCTTT. Amino acids: CASSLDRNTEAFF.

V usage is TRBV5-4 and J usage is TRBJ1-1; no reliable D call. This CDR3 is 12 amino acids long. Per the germline V gene, CDR1 is SGHNT and CDR2 is YYREEE (reference sequence). Trimming stripped 4 bases from V and 1 base from J, with 5 bases between. CDR3 in amino acids: CASSPRNTEAFF. The CDR3 DNA reads as TGTGCCAGCAGCCCTCGGAACACTGAAGCTTTCTTT.

The gene calls are TRBV19 and TRBJ2-2, with 7 bases identical to TRBD1. V was pared by 7 bases and J by 1 base, with 12 bases of the junction left unmatched. This CDR3 has 17 residues. CDR1 and CDR2 (germline): LNHDA, SQIVND (reference sequence). The CDR3 DNA follows: TGTGCCAGTACCTCTACCCCGGGACAGAAGAACACCGGGGAGCTGTTTTTT. Protein product: CASTSTPGQKNTGELFF.

This clone has only one observation. This chain uses TRBV7-9 with TRBJ2-3, with 8 nucleotides matching TRBD2. Germline CDR1 and CDR2: SEHNR and FQNEAQ (reference sequence). Unmatched junction bases numbered 10, after V lost 6 bases and J lost 2 bases. The length of the CDR3 is 16 residues. The CDR3 spells CASSSGTSVLTDTQYF. CDR3 nucleotide sequence: TGTGCCAGCAGTTCCGGGACTAGTGTGCTCACAGATACGCAGTATTTT.

CDR3 loop: CAISSFGGNTEAFF. CDR3 nucleotide sequence: TGTGCCATCAGTTCCTTTGGGGGCAACACTGAAGCTTTCTTT. This chain connects TRBV10-3 to TRBJ1-1; D is possibly TRBD1 (6 bases). In germline, CDR1 is ENHRY, CDR2 SYGVKD. The CDR3 is made up of 14 amino acids. Trimming left V 5 bases short and J 2 bases short, with 12 bases between.

V gene TRBV7-9 combines with J gene TRBJ1-1; D perhaps matches TRBD1 (6 bases). The germline gives CDR1 SEHNR, CDR2 FQNEAQ (reference sequence). The CDR3 consists of 14 residues. V shed 5 bases and J shed 0 bases, with 10 bases lying between them. CDR3 in amino acids: CASSPRTVNTEAFF. The CDR3 bases are TGTGCCAGCAGCCCGCGGACAGTGAACACTGAAGCTTTCTTT. Filled out from reference TRBV7-9 and TRBJ1-1, the complete variable domain reads DTGVSQNPRHKITKRGQNVTFRCDPISEHNRLYWYRQTLGQGPEFLTYFQNEAQLEKSRLLSDRFSAERPKGSFSTLEIQRTEQGDSAMYLCASSPRTVNTEAFFGQGTRLTVV.

The chain uses TRBV19 and TRBJ2-7, with 8 bases fitting TRBD2. The germline gives CDR1 LNHDA, CDR2 SQIVND (reference sequence). This CDR3 has 18 amino acids. Germline trimming cut 3 bases from V and 3 bases from J; bases unmatched to any gene: 16. CDR3: CASSIQAPSQLAGYEQYF. The CDR3 region has the DNA TGTGCCAGTAGTATCCAGGCGCCTTCCCAGCTAGCGGGCTACGAGCAGTACTTC. The full variable domain, completed using reference TRBV19 and TRBJ2-7, is DGGITQSPKYLFRKEGQNVTLSCEQNLNHDAMYWYRQDPGQGLRLIYYSQIVNDFQKGDIAEGYSVSREKKESFPLTVTSAQKNPTAFYLCASSIQAPSQLAGYEQYFGPGTRLTVT.

This chain links TRBV5-1 with TRBJ1-3, with TRBD1 matching over 7 bases. The CDR3 is made up of 14 amino acids. The V gene's germline CDR1 is SGHRS and CDR2 YFSETQ. J was trimmed by 1 base and V by 4 bases; bases with no gene match: 2. The CDR3 coding sequence is TGCGCCAGCAGCGTGGGACAGTCTGGAAACACCATATATTTT. This codes for CASSVGQSGNTIYF.

The chain joins TRBV5-6 to TRBJ1-2; D not certain. The V and J ends lost 6 bases and 6 bases respectively, with 15 bases between them. CDR3 length: 13 amino acids. Germline V gives CDR1 SGHDT, CDR2 YYEEEE. The CDR3 protein is CASNLQLLHGYTF. The CDR3 nucleotides are TGTGCCAGCAACCTACAGCTTTTGCATGGCTACACCTTC.

V is TRBV9 and J is TRBJ2-2, with TRBD2 identical over 8 bases. Germline V gene lookup returns CDR1 SGDLS and CDR2 YYNGEE. Trimming took 3 bases from V and 4 from J; bases not matched to a gene: 11. There are 17 residues in the CDR3. CDR3 in DNA: TGTGCCAGCAGCGAGACATTAGCGGGGAGGGTCACCGGGGAGCTGTTTTTT. This gives the protein CASSETLAGRVTGELFF.

The chain links TRBV5-8 to TRBJ2-2; D gene uncertain. The V end lost 4 bases, the J end lost 6 bases, and 10 bases lay between the germline ends. The CDR3 sequence is 13 residues long. Germline-derived CDR1 and CDR2 are SGHTS and YDEGEE. The DNA of the CDR3 is TGTGCCAGCAGCCAGCAGGTCGCCGGGGAGCTGTTTTTT. This codes for CASSQQVAGELFF.

This clone was recorded only once. The chain carries TRBV10-3 and TRBJ1-3; tentative D call: TRBD1 (5 bases). The CDR3 length is 14 residues. Trimming cost V 2 bases and J 4 bases, with 9 bases left between them. Germline V gene lookup returns CDR1 ENHRY and CDR2 SYGVKD. The CDR3 DNA sequence: TGTGCCATCAGTGAGGGGGCGCGAGGAAACACCATATATTTT. This gives the protein CAISEGARGNTIYF.

The genes are TRBV12-3 or TRBV12-4 and TRBJ1-3; a possible D gene is TRBD1 (6 bases). This CDR3 has 13 amino acids. The V end lost 6 bases, the J end lost 4 bases, and 10 bases lay between the germline ends. This chain's CDR3 is CASSPGAGNTIYF. In DNA, the CDR3 is TGTGCCAGCAGCCCAGGGGCAGGAAACACCATATATTTT.

The genes are TRBV6-5 and TRBJ1-1, with D perhaps TRBD1 (6 bases). Between the trimmed V and J ends, which lost 4 bases and 8 bases, there was a span of 14 bases. CDR1 and CDR2 (germline): MNHEY, SVGAGI. The CDR3 runs 13 residues. CDR3 nucleotide sequence: TGTGCCAGCAGTTTTTCAGGAAGGGGGGAAGCTTTCTTT. Its translation: CASSFSGRGEAFF.

The rearrangement uses TRBV5-4 and TRBJ1-4; 11 bases align to TRBD1. V gave up 4 bases and J gave up 1 base; unmatched junction bases: 12. This CDR3 contains 19 residues. CDR1 is SGHNT, CDR2 YYREEE, per germline (reference sequence). In nucleotides, the CDR3 is TGTGCCAGCAGCACGACGGGACAGGGGGAAAGCTTAACTAATGAAAAACTGTTTTTT. Its protein is CASSTTGQGESLTNEKLFF.

This clone was seen once. This chain uses TRBV2 with TRBJ1-5; D perhaps matches TRBD1 (6 bases). The CDR3 consists of 15 residues. The V end was cut by 2 bases, the J end by 2 bases, with 10 bases between. CDR1 SNHLY and CDR2 FYNNEI come from the germline V gene. As DNA, the CDR3 is TGTGCCAGCAGTGAACGAGGGGGTGGCAATCAGCCCCAGCATTTT. Its translation: CASSERGGGNQPQHF. The variable domain in full, with the rest retrieved from reference TRBV2 and TRBJ1-5, is EPEVTQTPSHQVTQMGQEVILRCVPISNHLYFYWYRQILGQKVEFLVSFYNNEISEKSEIFDDQFSVERPDGSNFTLKIRSTKLEDSAMYFCASSERGGGNQPQHFGDGTRLSIL.

This clone was counted a few times. DNA of the CDR3: TGTGCCAGCTCAATAAACTTTAACGAGCAGTACTTC. It translates to CASSINFNEQYF. The chain couples TRBV18 to TRBJ2-7; no clear D. Germline CDR1 reads KGHSH; CDR2 reads LQKENI. V was pared by 5 bases and J by 5 bases, with 10 bases between. The length of the CDR3 is 12 residues.

This clone came up a few times. This chain connects TRBV27 to TRBJ1-3; 10 nucleotides align to TRBD1. Unmatched junction bases numbered 7, after V lost 5 bases and J lost 0 bases. CDR1 and CDR2 (germline): MNHEY, SMNVEV (reference sequence). The CDR3 sequence is 17 residues long. In DNA, the CDR3 is TGTGCCAGCAGTCCATCCGGGACAGGGGTCTCTGGAAACACCATATATTTT. Protein product: CASSPSGTGVSGNTIYF.

The chain recombines TRBV6-1 with TRBJ1-4; 7 nucleotides match TRBD1. The CDR3 extends over 16 amino acids. Germline V gene lookup returns CDR1 MNHNS and CDR2 SASEGT. Trimming removed 3 bases from V and 3 bases from J; junction bases left unmatched: 7. The CDR3, as DNA: TGTGCCAGCAGTGATCGGCCAGGGGGATCTAATGAAAAACTGTTTTTT. It is translated as CASSDRPGGSNEKLFF.

The chain joins TRBV2 to TRBJ1-2, with 7 bases identical to TRBD1. Trimming cost V 1 base and J 7 bases; bases outside gene matches: 3. The CDR3 has 13 residues. Germline CDR1 SNHLY, CDR2 FYNNEI. The CDR3 reads CASSEGGGGGYTF. The CDR3 DNA follows: TGTGCCAGCAGTGAAGGAGGGGGCGGTGGCTACACCTTC. Variable domain in full (rest from reference TRBV2 and TRBJ1-2): EPEVTQTPSHQVTQMGQEVILRCVPISNHLYFYWYRQILGQKVEFLVSFYNNEISEKSEIFDDQFSVERPDGSNFTLKIRSTKLEDSAMYFCASSEGGGGGYTFGSGTRLTVV.

The rearrangement uses TRBV5-4 and TRBJ2-3; 15 bases are a match to TRBD2. The CDR3 has 17 amino acids. The junction had 7 bases not matched to a gene; V was cut back by 4 bases and J by 4 bases. Per germline, CDR1 SGHNT and CDR2 YYREEE (reference sequence). This CDR3 is CASSGRTSGRAADTQYF. The CDR3 DNA reads as TGTGCCAGCAGCGGCAGGACTAGCGGGAGGGCCGCAGATACGCAGTATTTT. Full variable domain (outside the CDR3, taken from reference TRBV5-4 and TRBJ2-3): ETGVTQSPTHLIKTRGQQVTLRCSSQSGHNTVSWYQQALGQGPQFIFQYYREEENGRGNFPPRFSGLQFPNYSSELNVNALELDDSALYLCASSGRTSGRAADTQYFGPGTRLTVL.

The CDR3 loop reads CASSEVQGNEKLFF. CDR3 DNA: TGTGCCAGCAGTGAAGTGCAGGGGAATGAAAAACTGTTTTTT. The V and J genes are TRBV6-1 and TRBJ1-4, with a weak D call TRBD1 (6 bases). This CDR3 comprises 14 residues. Per the germline V gene, CDR1 is MNHNS and CDR2 is SASEGT. V was trimmed by 1 base and J by 5 bases, leaving 8 bases between them.

The CDR3 nucleotides are TGTGCCAGCAGCGAGCCCACAGATACGCAGTATTTT. Translation: CASSEPTDTQYF. The chain uses TRBV9 and TRBJ2-3; no reliable D call. Germline-derived CDR1 and CDR2 are SGDLS and YYNGEE. This CDR3 comprises 12 residues. Trimming took off 3 bases at V and 2 bases at J, with 4 bases between the two ends.

The V gene is TRBV19, the J gene TRBJ1-2; 7 bases are a match to TRBD1. Germline V gene data show CDR1 as LNHDA and CDR2 as SQIVND (reference sequence). The CDR3 length is 12 residues. The V and J ends lost 8 bases and 7 bases, in that order; junction bases with no gene match: 7. CDR3 sequence: CASWEQGIGYTF. CDR3 nucleotides: TGTGCCAGTTGGGAACAGGGGATTGGCTACACCTTC.